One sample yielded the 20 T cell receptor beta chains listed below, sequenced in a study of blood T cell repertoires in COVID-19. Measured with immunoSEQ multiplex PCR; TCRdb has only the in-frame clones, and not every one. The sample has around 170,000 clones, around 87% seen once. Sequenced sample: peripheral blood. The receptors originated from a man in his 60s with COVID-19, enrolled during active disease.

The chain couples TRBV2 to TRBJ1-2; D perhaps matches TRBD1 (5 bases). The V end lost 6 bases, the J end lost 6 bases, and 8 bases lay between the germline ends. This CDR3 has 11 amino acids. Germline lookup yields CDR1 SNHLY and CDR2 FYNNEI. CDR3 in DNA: TGTGCCAGCAGGGGGGGGGATGGCTACACCTTC. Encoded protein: CASRGGDGYTF. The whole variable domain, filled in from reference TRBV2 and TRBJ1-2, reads EPEVTQTPSHQVTQMGQEVILRCVPISNHLYFYWYRQILGQKVEFLVSFYNNEISEKSEIFDDQFSVERPDGSNFTLKIRSTKLEDSAMYFCASRGGDGYTFGSGTRLTVV.

CDR3 protein: CASSPGQVNNEKLFF. The CDR3, as DNA: TGTGCCAGTAGTCCCGGACAGGTTAATAATGAAAAACTGTTTTTT. This rearrangement joins TRBV19 to TRBJ1-4, with TRBD1 matching 7 bases. V was clipped by 5 bases and J by 4 bases; unmatched bases: 7. This CDR3 has 15 amino acids. Germline V gene sequence: CDR1 LNHDA, CDR2 SQIVND (reference sequence).

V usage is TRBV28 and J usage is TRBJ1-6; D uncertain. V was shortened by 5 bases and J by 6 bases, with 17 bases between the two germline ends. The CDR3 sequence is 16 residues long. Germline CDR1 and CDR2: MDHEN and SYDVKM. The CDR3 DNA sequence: TGTGCCAGCAGTCCGCCGAGAGGGCTGCCTAATTCACCCCTCCACTTT. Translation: CASSPPRGLPNSPLHF.

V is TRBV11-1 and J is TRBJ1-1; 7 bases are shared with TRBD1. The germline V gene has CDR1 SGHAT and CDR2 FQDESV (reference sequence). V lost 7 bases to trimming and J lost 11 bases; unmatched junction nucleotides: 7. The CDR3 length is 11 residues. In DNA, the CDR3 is TGTGCCAGCACCAGGGGGTTGCGGGCTTTCTTT. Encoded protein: CASTRGLRAFF.

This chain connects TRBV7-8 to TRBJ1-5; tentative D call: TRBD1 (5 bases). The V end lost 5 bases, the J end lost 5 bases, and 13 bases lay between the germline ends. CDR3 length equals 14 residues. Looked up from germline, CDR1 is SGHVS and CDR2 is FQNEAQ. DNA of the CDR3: TGTGCCAGCAGCGCCAGACAGTTTGATCAGCCCCAGCATTTT. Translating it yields CASSARQFDQPQHF. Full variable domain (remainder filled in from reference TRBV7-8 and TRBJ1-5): GAGVSQSPRYKVAKRGQDVALRCDPISGHVSLFWYQQALGQGPEFLTYFQNEAQLDKSGLPSDRFFAERPEGSVSTLKIQRTQQEDSAVYLCASSARQFDQPQHFGDGTRLSIL.

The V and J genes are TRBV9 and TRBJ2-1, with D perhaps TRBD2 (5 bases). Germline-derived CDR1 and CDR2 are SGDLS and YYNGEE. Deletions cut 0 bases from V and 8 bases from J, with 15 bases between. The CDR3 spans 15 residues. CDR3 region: CASSVGVASMYEQFF. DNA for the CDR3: TGTGCCAGCAGCGTAGGGGTCGCTAGCATGTATGAGCAGTTCTTC.

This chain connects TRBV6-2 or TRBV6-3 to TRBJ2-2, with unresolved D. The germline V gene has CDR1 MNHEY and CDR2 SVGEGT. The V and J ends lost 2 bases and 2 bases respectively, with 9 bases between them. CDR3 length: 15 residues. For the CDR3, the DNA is TGTGCCAGCAGTTACGGGCTGGCTAACACCGGGGAGCTGTTTTTT. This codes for CASSYGLANTGELFF.

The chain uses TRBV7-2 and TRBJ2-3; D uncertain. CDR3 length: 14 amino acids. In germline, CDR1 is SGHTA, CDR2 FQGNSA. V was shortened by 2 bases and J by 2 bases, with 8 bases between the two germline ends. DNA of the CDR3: TGTGCCAGCAGCTTATCTAGTTTCACAGATACGCAGTATTTT. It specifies CASSLSSFTDTQYF.

The CDR3 loop is CASSSPRGRLNTEAFF. Written as DNA, the CDR3 is TGTGCCAGCAGTTCCCCCCGGGGGAGATTGAACACTGAAGCTTTCTTT. This chain uses TRBV6-2 or TRBV6-3 with TRBJ1-1; D perhaps matches TRBD1 (5 bases). CDR3 length equals 16 residues. Trimming left V 4 bases short and J 0 bases short, with 15 bases between. Looked up from germline, CDR1 is MNHEY and CDR2 is SVGEGT.

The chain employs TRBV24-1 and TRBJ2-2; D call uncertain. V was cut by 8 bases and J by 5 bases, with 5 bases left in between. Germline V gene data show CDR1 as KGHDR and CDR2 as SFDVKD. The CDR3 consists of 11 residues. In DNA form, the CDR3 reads TGTGCCACCACCCAAACCGGGGAGCTGTTTTTT. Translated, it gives CATTQTGELFF.

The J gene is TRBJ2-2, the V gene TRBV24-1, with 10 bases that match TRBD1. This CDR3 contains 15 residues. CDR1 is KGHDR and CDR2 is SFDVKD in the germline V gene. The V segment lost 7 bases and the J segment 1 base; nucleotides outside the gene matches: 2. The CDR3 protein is CATRGQGMNTGELFF. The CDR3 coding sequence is TGTGCCACCAGGGGACAGGGGATGAACACCGGGGAGCTGTTTTTT.

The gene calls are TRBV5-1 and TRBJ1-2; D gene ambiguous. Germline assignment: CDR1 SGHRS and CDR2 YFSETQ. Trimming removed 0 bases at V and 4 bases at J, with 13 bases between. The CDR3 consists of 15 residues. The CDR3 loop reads CASSLAGVEGYGYTF. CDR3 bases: TGCGCCAGCAGCTTGGCCGGGGTGGAAGGCTATGGCTACACCTTC.

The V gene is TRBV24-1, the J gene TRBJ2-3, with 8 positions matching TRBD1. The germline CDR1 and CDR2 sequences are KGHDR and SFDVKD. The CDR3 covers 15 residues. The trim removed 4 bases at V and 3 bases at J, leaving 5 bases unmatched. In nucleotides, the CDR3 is TGTGCCACCAGTGACGACAGGGGACGGACAGATACGCAGTATTTT. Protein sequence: CATSDDRGRTDTQYF.

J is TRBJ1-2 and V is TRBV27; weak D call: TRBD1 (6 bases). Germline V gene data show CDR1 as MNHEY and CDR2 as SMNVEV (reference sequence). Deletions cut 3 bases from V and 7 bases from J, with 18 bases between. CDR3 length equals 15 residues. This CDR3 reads CASSLQQGLHFGYTF. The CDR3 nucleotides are TGTGCCAGCAGTTTGCAACAGGGATTACATTTTGGCTACACCTTC.

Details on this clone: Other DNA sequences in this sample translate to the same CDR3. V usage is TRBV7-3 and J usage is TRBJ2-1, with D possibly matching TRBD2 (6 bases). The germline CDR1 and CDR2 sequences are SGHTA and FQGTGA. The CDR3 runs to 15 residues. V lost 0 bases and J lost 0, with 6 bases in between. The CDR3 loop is CASSLTGGSYNEQFF. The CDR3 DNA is TGTGCCAGCAGCTTAACGGGGGGCTCCTACAATGAGCAGTTCTTC.

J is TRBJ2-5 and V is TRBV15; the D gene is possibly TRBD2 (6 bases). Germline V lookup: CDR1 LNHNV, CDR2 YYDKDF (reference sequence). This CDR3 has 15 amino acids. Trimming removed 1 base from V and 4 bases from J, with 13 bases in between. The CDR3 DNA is TGTGCCACCAGCAGAGGTGGAGGGAGCAGAGAGACCCAGTACTTC. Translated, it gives CATSRGGGSRETQYF.

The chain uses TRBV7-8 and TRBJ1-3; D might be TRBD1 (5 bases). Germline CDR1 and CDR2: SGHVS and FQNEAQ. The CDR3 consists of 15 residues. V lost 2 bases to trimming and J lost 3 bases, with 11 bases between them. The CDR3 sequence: CASSLQGNSGNTIYF. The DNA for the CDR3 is TGTGCCAGCAGCTTACAGGGAAATAGTGGAAACACCATATATTTT. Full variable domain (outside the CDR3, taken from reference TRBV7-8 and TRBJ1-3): GAGVSQSPRYKVAKRGQDVALRCDPISGHVSLFWYQQALGQGPEFLTYFQNEAQLDKSGLPSDRFFAERPEGSVSTLKIQRTQQEDSAVYLCASSLQGNSGNTIYFGEGSWLTVV.

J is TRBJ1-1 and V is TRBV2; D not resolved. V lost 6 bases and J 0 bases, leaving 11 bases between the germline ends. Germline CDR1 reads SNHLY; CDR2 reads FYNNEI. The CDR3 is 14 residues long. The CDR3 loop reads CASSVKQLNTEAFF. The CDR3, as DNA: TGTGCCAGCAGCGTAAAACAGTTGAACACTGAAGCTTTCTTT.

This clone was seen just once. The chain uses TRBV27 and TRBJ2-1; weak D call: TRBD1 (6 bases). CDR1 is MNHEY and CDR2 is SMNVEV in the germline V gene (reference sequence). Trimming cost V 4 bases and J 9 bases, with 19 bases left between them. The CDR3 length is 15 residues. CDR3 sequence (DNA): TGTGCCAGCAGTTCCCGGAACAGGGTTGTAGGTGAGCAGTTCTTC. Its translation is CASSSRNRVVGEQFF.

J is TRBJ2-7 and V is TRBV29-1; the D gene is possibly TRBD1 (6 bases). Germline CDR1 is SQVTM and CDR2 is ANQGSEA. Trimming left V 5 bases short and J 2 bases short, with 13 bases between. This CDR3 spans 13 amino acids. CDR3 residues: CSVIDRSAYEQYF. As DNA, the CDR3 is TGCAGCGTTATCGACAGGAGTGCCTACGAGCAGTACTTC.